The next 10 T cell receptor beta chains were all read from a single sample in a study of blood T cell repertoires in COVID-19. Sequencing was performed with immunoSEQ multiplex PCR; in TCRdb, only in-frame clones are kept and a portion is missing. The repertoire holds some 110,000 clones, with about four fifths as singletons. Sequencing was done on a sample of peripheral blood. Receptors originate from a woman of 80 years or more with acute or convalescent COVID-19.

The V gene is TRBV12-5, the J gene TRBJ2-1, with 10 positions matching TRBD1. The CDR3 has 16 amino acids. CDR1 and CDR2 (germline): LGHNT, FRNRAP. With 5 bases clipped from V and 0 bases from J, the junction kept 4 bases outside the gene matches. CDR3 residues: CASGTGTGVSYNEQFF. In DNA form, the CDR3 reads TGTGCTAGTGGTACCGGGACAGGGGTCTCCTACAATGAGCAGTTCTTC.

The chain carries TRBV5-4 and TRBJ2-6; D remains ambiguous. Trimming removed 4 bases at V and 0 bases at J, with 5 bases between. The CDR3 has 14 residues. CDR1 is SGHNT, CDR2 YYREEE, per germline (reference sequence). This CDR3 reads CASSPRSGANVLTF. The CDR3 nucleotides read TGTGCCAGCAGCCCGCGCTCTGGGGCCAACGTCCTGACTTTC.

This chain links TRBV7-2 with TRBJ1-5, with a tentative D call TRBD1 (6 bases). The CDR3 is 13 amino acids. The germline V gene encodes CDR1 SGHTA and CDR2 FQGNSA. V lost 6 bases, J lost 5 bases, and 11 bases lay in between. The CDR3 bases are TGTGCCAGCAGTATAAGACAGGATCAGCCCCAGCATTTT. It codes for CASSIRQDQPQHF.

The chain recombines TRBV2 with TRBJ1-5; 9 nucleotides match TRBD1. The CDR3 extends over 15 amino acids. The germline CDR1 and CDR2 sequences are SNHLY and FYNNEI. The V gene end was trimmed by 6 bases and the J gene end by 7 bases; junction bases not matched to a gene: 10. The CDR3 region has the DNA TGTGCCAGCAGCTTAAACGGACAGGGGAGACAGCCCCAGCATTTT. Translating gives CASSLNGQGRQPQHF.

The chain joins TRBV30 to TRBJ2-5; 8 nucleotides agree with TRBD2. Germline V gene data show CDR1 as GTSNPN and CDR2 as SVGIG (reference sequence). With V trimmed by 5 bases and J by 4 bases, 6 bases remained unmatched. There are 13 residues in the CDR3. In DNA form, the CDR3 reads TGTGCCTGGGAACCAGCGGGAGTAGAGACCCAGTACTTC. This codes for CAWEPAGVETQYF.

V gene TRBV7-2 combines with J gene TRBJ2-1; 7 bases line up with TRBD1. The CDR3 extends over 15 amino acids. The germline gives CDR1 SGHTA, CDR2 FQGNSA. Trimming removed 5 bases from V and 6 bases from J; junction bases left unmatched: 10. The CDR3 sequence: CASSHDRATFNEQFF. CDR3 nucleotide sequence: TGTGCCAGCAGCCATGACAGGGCAACCTTCAATGAGCAGTTCTTC.

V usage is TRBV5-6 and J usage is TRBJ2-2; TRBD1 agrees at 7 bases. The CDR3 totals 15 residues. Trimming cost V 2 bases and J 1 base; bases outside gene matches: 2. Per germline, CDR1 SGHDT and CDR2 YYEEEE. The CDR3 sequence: CASSFPGGNTGELFF. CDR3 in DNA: TGTGCCAGCAGCTTTCCAGGGGGGAACACCGGGGAGCTGTTTTTT.

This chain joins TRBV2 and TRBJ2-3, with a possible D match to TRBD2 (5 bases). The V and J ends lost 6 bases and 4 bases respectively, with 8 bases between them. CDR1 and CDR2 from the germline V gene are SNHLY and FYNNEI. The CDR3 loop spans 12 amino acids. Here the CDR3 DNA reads TGTGCCAGCAGGGCTAGCTCAGATACGCAGTATTTT. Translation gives CASRASSDTQYF.

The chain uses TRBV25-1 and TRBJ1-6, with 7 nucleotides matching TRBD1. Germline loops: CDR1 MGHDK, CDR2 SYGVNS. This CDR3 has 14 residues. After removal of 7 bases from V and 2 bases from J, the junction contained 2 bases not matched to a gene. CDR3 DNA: TGTGCCAGCACGGGGACAGCCTATAATTCACCCCTCCACTTT. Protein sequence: CASTGTAYNSPLHF.

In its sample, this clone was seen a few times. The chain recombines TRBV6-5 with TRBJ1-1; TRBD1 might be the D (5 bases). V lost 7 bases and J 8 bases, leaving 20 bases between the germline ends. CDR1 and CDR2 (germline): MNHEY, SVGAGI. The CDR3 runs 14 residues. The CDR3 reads CASTSKTGVREAFF. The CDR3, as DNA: TGTGCCAGCACCTCCAAGACGGGGGTGAGGGAAGCTTTCTTT.